Given below is one TCR beta chain in context. Its target is unknown. The data originate from a study of cytomegalovirus exposure and HLA in healthy donors. Regarding the study as a whole: Association of fewer than 20,000 TCR beta sequences with HLA alleles was found at 0.05 false discovery rate in a later analysis. Later analysis suggested links between common viral pathogens and several top significant clusters. Reports indicated that the classifier achieved high specificity and sensitivity in diagnosing cytomegalovirus status.

The PCR contained 60 Vbeta and 13 Jbeta primers. Profiling relied on immunoSEQ multiplex PCR, and the TCRdb table lists in-frame clones only, not all of them. In the table there are some 140,000 clones, 70% to 80% of which are singletons. V gave up 4 bases and J gave up 0 bases, with 5 bases separating them. CDR3 size: 12 residues. From germline, CDR1 is SGDLS and CDR2 YYNGEE. Sample: PBMCs. V gene TRBV9 combines with J gene TRBJ2-7; no reliable D call. This clonotype was sampled from a man aged 25-45 years in good health and CMV-seronegative. CDR3 protein: CASSPSSYEQYF. In DNA, the CDR3 is TGTGCCAGCAGCCCCTCCTCCTACGAGCAGTACTTC.